This T cell receptor beta chain was sequenced for a study of blood T cell repertoires in COVID-19. About the study: Collection of acute and convalescent COVID-19 samples took place in the United States, Italy and Spain. In each case, the material was cDNA or gDNA derived from T cells, B-cell-depleted T cells, or PBMCs.

Germline V gene sequence: CDR1 LGHDT, CDR2 YNNKEL (reference sequence). V shed 1 base and J shed 6 bases, with 21 bases lying between them. The CDR3 loop spans 17 amino acids. Original methodology: How many nucleated cells were present was estimated from reference gene primer amplification. The table came from immunoSEQ multiplex PCR; TCRdb's copy has only in-frame clones and leaves some out. V, J and clone size are taken as reported in that table, and D and trimming were inferred from the DNA itself. The table shows 220,000 or so clones, with around 86% occurring only once. Recruited during active infection, patients (from Seattle) were subsequently followed longitudinally. This clone was detected only once.

The sample taken for sequencing was peripheral blood. The chain carries TRBV3-1 (or the pseudogene TRBV3-2) and TRBJ1-2; weak D call: TRBD1 (5 bases). The TCR sequence derives from a woman between 50 and 59 years old with COVID-19, enrolled during active disease. CDR3: CASSQARLRDRGDGYTF. The CDR3 DNA follows: TGTGCCAGCAGCCAAGCTAGGCTCAGGGACCGGGGGGATGGCTACACCTTC.